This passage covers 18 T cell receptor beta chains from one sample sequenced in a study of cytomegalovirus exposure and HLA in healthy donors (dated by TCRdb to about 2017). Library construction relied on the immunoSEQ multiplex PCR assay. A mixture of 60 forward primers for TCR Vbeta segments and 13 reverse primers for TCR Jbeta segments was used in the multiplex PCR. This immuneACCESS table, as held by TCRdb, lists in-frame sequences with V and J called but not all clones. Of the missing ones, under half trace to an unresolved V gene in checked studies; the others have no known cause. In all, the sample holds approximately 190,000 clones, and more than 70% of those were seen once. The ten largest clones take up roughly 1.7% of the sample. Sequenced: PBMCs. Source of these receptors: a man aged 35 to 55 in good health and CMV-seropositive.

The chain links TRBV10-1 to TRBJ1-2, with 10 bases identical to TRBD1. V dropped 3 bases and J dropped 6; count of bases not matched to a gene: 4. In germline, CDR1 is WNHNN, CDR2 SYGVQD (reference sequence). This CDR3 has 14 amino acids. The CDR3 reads CASSDGTGVNGYTF. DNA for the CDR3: TGCGCCAGCAGTGATGGGACAGGGGTTAATGGCTACACCTTC.

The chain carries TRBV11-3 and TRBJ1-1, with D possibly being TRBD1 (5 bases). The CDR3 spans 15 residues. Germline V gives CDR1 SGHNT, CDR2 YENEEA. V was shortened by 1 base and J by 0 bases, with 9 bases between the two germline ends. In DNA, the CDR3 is TGTGCCAGCAGCTTAGGTGGGGGGTTGAACACTGAAGCTTTCTTT. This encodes CASSLGGGLNTEAFF.

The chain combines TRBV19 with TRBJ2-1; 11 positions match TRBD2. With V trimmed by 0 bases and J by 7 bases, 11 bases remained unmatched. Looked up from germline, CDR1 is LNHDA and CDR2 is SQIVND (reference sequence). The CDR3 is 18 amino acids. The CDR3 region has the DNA TGTGCCAGTAGTATAGAATTACTAGCGGGGGCAGGGAGGAATGAGCAGTTCTTC. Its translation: CASSIELLAGAGRNEQFF.

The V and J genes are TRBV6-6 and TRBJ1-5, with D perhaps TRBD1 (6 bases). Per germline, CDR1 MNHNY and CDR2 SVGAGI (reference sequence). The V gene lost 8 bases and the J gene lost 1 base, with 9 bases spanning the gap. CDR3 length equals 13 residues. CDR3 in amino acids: CASSTGSNQPQHF. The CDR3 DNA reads TGTGCCAGCTCTACAGGGAGCAATCAGCCCCAGCATTTT.

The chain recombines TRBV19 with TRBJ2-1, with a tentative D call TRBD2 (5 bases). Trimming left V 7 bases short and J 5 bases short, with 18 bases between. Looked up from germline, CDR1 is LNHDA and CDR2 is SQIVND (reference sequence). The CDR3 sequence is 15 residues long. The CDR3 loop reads CASNPQRNNDNEQFF. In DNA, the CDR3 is TGTGCCAGTAACCCCCAGCGGAATAACGACAATGAGCAGTTCTTC.

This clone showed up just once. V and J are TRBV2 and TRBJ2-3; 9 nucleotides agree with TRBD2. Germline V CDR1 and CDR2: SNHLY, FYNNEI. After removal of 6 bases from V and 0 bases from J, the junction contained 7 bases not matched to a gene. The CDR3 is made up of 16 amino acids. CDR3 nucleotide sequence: TGTGCCAGCAGAGAGACTAGCGGAGGGAGCACAGATACGCAGTATTTT. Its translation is CASRETSGGSTDTQYF.

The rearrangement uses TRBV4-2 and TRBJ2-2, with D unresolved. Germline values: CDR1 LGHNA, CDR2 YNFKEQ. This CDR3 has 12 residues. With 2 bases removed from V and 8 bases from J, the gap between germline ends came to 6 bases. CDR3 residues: CASSQTGGELFF. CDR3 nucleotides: TGTGCCAGCAGCCAAACCGGGGGGGAGCTGTTTTTT.

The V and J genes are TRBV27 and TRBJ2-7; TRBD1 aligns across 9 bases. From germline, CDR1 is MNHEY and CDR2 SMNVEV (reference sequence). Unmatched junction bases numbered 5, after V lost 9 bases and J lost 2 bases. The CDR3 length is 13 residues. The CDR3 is CASWGTGTYEQYF. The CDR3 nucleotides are TGTGCCAGTTGGGGGACAGGGACCTACGAGCAGTACTTC.

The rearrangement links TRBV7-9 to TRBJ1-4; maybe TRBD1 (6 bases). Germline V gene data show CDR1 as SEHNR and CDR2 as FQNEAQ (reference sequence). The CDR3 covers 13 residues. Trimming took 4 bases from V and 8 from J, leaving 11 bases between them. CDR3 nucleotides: TGTGCCAGCAGCTCACAGGGTTGGGAAAAACTGTTTTTT. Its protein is CASSSQGWEKLFF.

The CDR3: CASSWASGMGHEQYF. The CDR3 coding sequence is TGTGCCAGCAGCTGGGCTAGCGGGATGGGTCACGAGCAGTACTTC. This chain connects TRBV5-4 to TRBJ2-7, with TRBD2 matching 9 bases. V lost 3 bases to trimming and J lost 5 bases; unmatched junction nucleotides: 9. CDR3 size: 15 residues. Germline V gives CDR1 SGHNT, CDR2 YYREEE (reference sequence).

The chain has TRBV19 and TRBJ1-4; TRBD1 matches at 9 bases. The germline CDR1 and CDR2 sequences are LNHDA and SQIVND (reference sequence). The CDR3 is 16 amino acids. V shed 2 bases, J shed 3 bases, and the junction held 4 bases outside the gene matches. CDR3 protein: CASSIPTGGSNEKLFF. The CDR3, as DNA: TGTGCCAGTAGTATACCGACAGGGGGTTCTAATGAAAAACTGTTTTTT. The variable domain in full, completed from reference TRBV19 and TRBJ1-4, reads DGGITQSPKYLFRKEGQNVTLSCEQNLNHDAMYWYRQDPGQGLRLIYYSQIVNDFQKGDIAEGYSVSREKKESFPLTVTSAQKNPTAFYLCASSIPTGGSNEKLFFGSGTQLSVL.

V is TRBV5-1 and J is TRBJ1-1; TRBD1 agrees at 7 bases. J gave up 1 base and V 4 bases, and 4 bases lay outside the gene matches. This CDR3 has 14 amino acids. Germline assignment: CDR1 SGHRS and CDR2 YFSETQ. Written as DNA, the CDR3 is TGCGCCAGCAGCCACGGGACAGCGAACACTGAAGCTTTCTTT. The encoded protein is CASSHGTANTEAFF. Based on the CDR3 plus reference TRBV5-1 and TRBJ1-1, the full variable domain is KAGVTQTPRYLIKTRGQQVTLSCSPISGHRSVSWYQQTPGQGLQFLFEYFSETQRNKGNFPGRFSGRQFSNSRSEMNVSTLELGDSALYLCASSHGTANTEAFFGQGTRLTVV.

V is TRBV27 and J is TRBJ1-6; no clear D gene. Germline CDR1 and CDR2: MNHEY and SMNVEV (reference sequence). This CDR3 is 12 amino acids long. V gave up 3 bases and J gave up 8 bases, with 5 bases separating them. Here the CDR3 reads CASSLYDSPLHF. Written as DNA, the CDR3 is TGTGCCAGCAGTTTGTATGATTCACCCCTCCACTTT.

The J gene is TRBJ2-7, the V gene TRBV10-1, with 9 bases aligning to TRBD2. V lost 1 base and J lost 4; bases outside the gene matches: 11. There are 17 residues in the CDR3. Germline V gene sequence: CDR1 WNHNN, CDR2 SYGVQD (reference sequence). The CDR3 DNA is TGCGCCAGCAGTGAGTTGTGGAGTAGCGGGAGTATTTACGAGCAGTACTTC. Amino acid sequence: CASSELWSSGSIYEQYF.

The CDR3 here is CASSYSLGSPLHF. The CDR3 DNA sequence: TGTGCCAGCAGTTACTCGCTAGGTTCACCCCTCCACTTT. The chain couples TRBV6-5 to TRBJ1-6; no firm D call. CDR1 and CDR2 (germline): MNHEY, SVGAGI. Trimming stripped 0 bases from V and 9 bases from J, with 6 bases between. CDR3 length: 13 amino acids.

The CDR3 sequence: CASSLGGEAYEQYF. The CDR3, as DNA: TGTGCCAGCAGCTTAGGGGGGGAGGCCTACGAGCAGTACTTC. V and J are TRBV7-2 and TRBJ2-5; possible D gene TRBD2, 6 bases. The J call may be wrong; the DNA end is better matched by TRBJ2-7. This CDR3 has 14 residues. The germline V gene encodes CDR1 SGHTA and CDR2 FQGNSA.

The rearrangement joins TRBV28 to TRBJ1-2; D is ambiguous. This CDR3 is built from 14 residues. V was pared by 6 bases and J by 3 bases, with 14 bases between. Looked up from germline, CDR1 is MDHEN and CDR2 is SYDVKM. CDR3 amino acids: CASSRWTGDYGYTF. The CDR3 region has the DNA TGTGCCAGCAGCCGTTGGACGGGAGACTATGGCTACACCTTC.

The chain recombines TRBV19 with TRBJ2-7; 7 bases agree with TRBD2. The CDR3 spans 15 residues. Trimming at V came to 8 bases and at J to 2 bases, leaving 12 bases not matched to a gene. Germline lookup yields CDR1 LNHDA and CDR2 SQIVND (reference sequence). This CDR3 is CASQETSSGPYEQYF. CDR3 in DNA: TGTGCCAGTCAAGAGACGAGTAGCGGGCCCTACGAGCAGTACTTC. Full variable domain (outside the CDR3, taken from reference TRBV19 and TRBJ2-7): DGGITQSPKYLFRKEGQNVTLSCEQNLNHDAMYWYRQDPGQGLRLIYYSQIVNDFQKGDIAEGYSVSREKKESFPLTVTSAQKNPTAFYLCASQETSSGPYEQYFGPGTRLTVT.